One TCR beta chain is described in this entry. Between the trimmed V and J ends, which lost 4 bases and 2 bases, there was a span of 11 bases. This CDR3 spans 14 amino acids. Germline V lookup: CDR1 ENHRY, CDR2 SYGVKD. Researchers sorted participants into cohorts using their self-reported clinical history. This record belongs to a study of blood T cell repertoires in COVID-19. Overall study context: The United States, Italy and Spain supplied acute and convalescent COVID-19 samples. PBMCs, B-cell-depleted T cells, or T cells provided the cDNA or gDNA that made up the material.

Here immunoSEQ multiplex PCR was the method, and the copy in TCRdb shows in-frame clones only, minus some. Of fewer than 250,000 clones listed, over 75% were seen once; the top ten hold over 7%. This clonotype was obtained from a woman aged 40 to 50 with acute COVID-19. Input material: PBMCs or T cells enriched from blood (not recorded which). V and J are TRBV10-3 and TRBJ1-2; no clear D. CDR3 region: CAISGQALNYGYTF. The DNA of the CDR3 is TGTGCCATCAGTGGGCAGGCGTTGAACTATGGCTACACCTTC.